This T cell receptor (beta chain) was captured in a study of follicular helper T cells after annual influenza vaccination. The wider study: For some subjects, blood spans the 2013-2014, 2014-2015 and 2015-2016 annual vaccinations.

CDR1 is SGHTA and CDR2 is FQGNSA in the germline V gene. V was trimmed by 4 bases and J by 7 bases, leaving 14 bases between them. The CDR3 runs 14 residues. A remark on this clone: What it binds is not known.

Assay used: immunoSEQ multiplex PCR; TCRdb lists only in-frame clones, some missing. The data hold under 15,000 clones, with 65% to 85% observed a single time. The study, taken as a whole, reports: Rare clonotypes were missed; only roughly 8.5-23% of cells gave TCRB.

Indicated time point: 2015-2016 season, pre-vaccination. The specimen comprised CXCR5- memory CD4+ T cells sorted from blood, sampled on the day of influenza vaccination. The V gene is TRBV7-2, the J gene TRBJ2-1; D may be TRBD2 (7 bases). The TCR comes from an adult who received the influenza vaccine. CDR3 sequence: CASSSGLGGNEQFF. The CDR3, as DNA: TGTGCCAGCAGCTCCGGACTAGGGGGGAATGAGCAGTTCTTC. Filled out from reference TRBV7-2 and TRBJ2-1, the complete variable domain reads GAGVSQSPSNKVTEKGKDVELRCDPISGHTALYWYRQSLGQGLEFLIYFQGNSAPDKSGLPSDRFSAERTGGSVSTLTIQRTQQEDSAVYLCASSSGLGGNEQFFGPGTRLTVL.